This T cell receptor beta chain was recorded in a study of beta chain features in type 1 diabetes. Trimming at V came to 4 bases and at J to 4 bases, leaving 9 bases not matched to a gene. CDR3 size: 16 residues. Looked up from germline, CDR1 is LNHDA and CDR2 is SQIVND (reference sequence). Expressed TCRB transcripts were sequenced after all isolated RNA was converted to cDNA. The repertoire was sequenced with immunoSEQ multiplex PCR; TCRdb's copy has only in-frame clones and lacks some. The table has 140,000 to 150,000 clones, about 51% seen once. The chain employs TRBV19 and TRBJ2-7, with 11 positions matching TRBD2. This TCR was recovered from a man aged 18-30 years in good health. The sample comprised Tregs from blood. CDR3 sequence: CASSTTSGGRRYEQYF. CDR3 DNA: TGTGCCAGTAGTACTACTAGCGGGGGCCGGAGGTACGAGCAGTACTTC.